The rows below give T cell receptor beta chains drawn from one sample of a study of T-cell memory formation after mild COVID-19. TCRdb recomputed calls from the 5' RACE reads with MiXCR, one row per CDR3 protein. This sample carries some 120,000 distinct CDR3 sequences, about 16% of them seen once, and the ten largest clones take 14%. The sequenced sample was PBMCs or a T cell subset sorted from them (not recorded which). The receptors come from an adult woman who had mild COVID-19 (a few samples of this study predate the infection). Cell type and time point are not known. The CDR3 runs from the conserved cysteine through the conserved F or W. D genes are given only for firm matches. The size entry is marked missing in some rows and otherwise reads once, few, many or a size class.

clone_size: few; j_call: TRBJ2-5; cdr3_length: 14; d_call: -; v_call: TRBV7-8; cdr3_nt: TGTGCCAGCAGCTTCCCCCATCACCAAGAGACCCAGTACTTC; cdr3_aa: CASSFPHHQETQYF
clone_size: -; j_call: TRBJ2-2; cdr3_length: 17; d_call: -; v_call: TRBV11-1; cdr3_nt: TGTGCCAGCAGCCCTTTTTCCGGGACACCTTACACCGGGGAGCTGTTTTTT; cdr3_aa: CASSPFSGTPYTGELFF
clone_size: few; j_call: TRBJ2-1; cdr3_length: 16; d_call: TRBD2; v_call: TRBV20-1; cdr3_nt: TGCAGTGCTAGGGAAGAGACTAGCGGGAGGGCGAATGAGCAGTTCTTC; cdr3_aa: CSAREETSGRANEQFF
clone_size: few; j_call: TRBJ1-5; cdr3_length: 13; d_call: -; v_call: TRBV29-1; cdr3_nt: TGCAGCGTTCGGGACAACATAAATCAGCCCCAGCATTTT; cdr3_aa: CSVRDNINQPQHF
clone_size: -; j_call: TRBJ2-3; cdr3_length: 16; d_call: TRBD2; v_call: TRBV20-1; cdr3_nt: TGCAGTGCTAGCACCCTTAGCGGGGGGTCTGTAGATACGCAGTATTTT; cdr3_aa: CSASTLSGGSVDTQYF
clone_size: -; j_call: TRBJ2-7; cdr3_length: 11; d_call: -; v_call: TRBV20-1; cdr3_nt: TGCAGTGCTAGAGACAAGAATGAGCAGTACTTC; cdr3_aa: CSARDKNEQYF
clone_size: -; j_call: TRBJ1-6; cdr3_length: 16; d_call: TRBD1; v_call: TRBV25-1; cdr3_nt: TGTGCCAGCAGTGAGGGTGCCGGGACAGGGAAGGGGCCCCTCCACTTT; cdr3_aa: CASSEGAGTGKGPLHF
clone_size: -; j_call: TRBJ2-1; cdr3_length: 15; d_call: -; v_call: TRBV7-6; cdr3_nt: TGTGCCAGCAGCCAGGTACCTCCGCGGAACAATGAGCAGTTCTTC; cdr3_aa: CASSQVPPRNNEQFF
clone_size: many; j_call: TRBJ2-5; cdr3_length: 14; d_call: -; v_call: TRBV5-1; cdr3_nt: TGCGCCAGCAGCTTGGCGGGGGATTGGGAGACCCAGTACTTC; cdr3_aa: CASSLAGDWETQYF
clone_size: -; j_call: TRBJ2-7; cdr3_length: 16; d_call: TRBD1; v_call: TRBV28; cdr3_nt: TGTGCCAGCAGTTCTATAGGACAGGGCAGGGCCTACGAGAAGTACTTC; cdr3_aa: CASSSIGQGRAYEKYF
clone_size: few; j_call: TRBJ2-1; cdr3_length: 15; d_call: -; v_call: TRBV7-2; cdr3_nt: TGTGCCAGCAGCTTTCAGGCAAGCTCCTACAATGAGCAGTTCTTC; cdr3_aa: CASSFQASSYNEQFF
clone_size: few; j_call: TRBJ2-7; cdr3_length: 13; d_call: -; v_call: TRBV12-3/TRBV12-4; cdr3_nt: TGTGCCAGCAGTTCTTACAGTTCGCGAGAGCAGTACTTC; cdr3_aa: CASSSYSSREQYF
clone_size: once; j_call: TRBJ2-1; cdr3_length: 17; d_call: TRBD2; v_call: TRBV6-5; cdr3_nt: TGTGCCAGCAGTTACTCGGGGGCGGGGGGGACATACAATGAGCAGTTCTTC; cdr3_aa: CASSYSGAGGTYNEQFF
clone_size: -; j_call: TRBJ1-4; cdr3_length: 15; d_call: -; v_call: TRBV5-1; cdr3_nt: TGCGCCAGCAGCTATACAGGAGAGCAAGCGGAAAAACTGTTTTTT; cdr3_aa: CASSYTGEQAEKLFF
clone_size: -; j_call: TRBJ2-5; cdr3_length: 15; d_call: -; v_call: TRBV6-1; cdr3_nt: TGTGCCAGCAGTGAAGTTGGCCAGGGGATAGGGACCCAGTACTTC; cdr3_aa: CASSEVGQGIGTQYF
clone_size: many; j_call: TRBJ2-7; cdr3_length: 14; d_call: TRBD2; v_call: TRBV5-6; cdr3_nt: TGTGCCAGCAGAATACTAGCGGGAAGGGACGAGCAGTACTTC; cdr3_aa: CASRILAGRDEQYF
clone_size: -; j_call: TRBJ1-1; cdr3_length: 13; d_call: -; v_call: TRBV7-6; cdr3_nt: TGTGCCAGCAGCTACATAAGTGTAACTGAAGCTTTCTTT; cdr3_aa: CASSYISVTEAFF
clone_size: -; j_call: TRBJ2-1; cdr3_length: 14; d_call: TRBD2; v_call: TRBV12-3/TRBV12-4; cdr3_nt: TGTGCCAGCAGGGGACTAGCGGGAGTTTATGAGCAGTTCTTC; cdr3_aa: CASRGLAGVYEQFF
clone_size: -; j_call: TRBJ2-2; cdr3_length: 12; d_call: -; v_call: TRBV24-1; cdr3_nt: TGTGCCACCAGAACGTCATCCGGGGAGCTGTTTTTT; cdr3_aa: CATRTSSGELFF